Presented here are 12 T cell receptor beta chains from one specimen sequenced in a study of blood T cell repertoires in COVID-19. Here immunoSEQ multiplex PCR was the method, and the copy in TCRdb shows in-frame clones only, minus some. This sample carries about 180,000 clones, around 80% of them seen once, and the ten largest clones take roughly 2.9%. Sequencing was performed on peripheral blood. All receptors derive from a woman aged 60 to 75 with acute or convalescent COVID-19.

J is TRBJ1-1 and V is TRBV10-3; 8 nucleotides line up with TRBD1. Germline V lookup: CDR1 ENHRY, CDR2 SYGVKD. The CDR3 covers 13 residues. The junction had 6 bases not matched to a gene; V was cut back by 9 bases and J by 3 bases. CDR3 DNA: TGTGCCATGCGAACAGGGGGGGACACTGAAGCTTTCTTT. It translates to CAMRTGGDTEAFF.

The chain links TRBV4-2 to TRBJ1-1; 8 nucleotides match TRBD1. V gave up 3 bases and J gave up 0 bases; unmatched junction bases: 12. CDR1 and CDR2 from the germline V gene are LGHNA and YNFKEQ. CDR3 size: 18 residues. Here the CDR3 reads CASSHSGQGASMNTEAFF. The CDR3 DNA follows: TGTGCCAGCAGCCACTCCGGGCAGGGGGCCTCTATGAACACTGAAGCTTTCTTT.

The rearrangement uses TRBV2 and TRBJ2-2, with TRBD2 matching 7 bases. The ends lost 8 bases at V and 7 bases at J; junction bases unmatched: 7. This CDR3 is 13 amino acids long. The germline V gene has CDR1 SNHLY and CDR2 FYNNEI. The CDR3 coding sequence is TGTGCCAGCTGGAGGACTAGAGACGGGGAGCTGTTTTTT. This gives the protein CASWRTRDGELFF.

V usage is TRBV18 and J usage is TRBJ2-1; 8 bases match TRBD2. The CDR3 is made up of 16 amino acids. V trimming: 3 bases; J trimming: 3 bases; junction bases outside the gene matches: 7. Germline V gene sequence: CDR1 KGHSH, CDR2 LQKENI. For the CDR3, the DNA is TGTGCCAGCTCACCCCTCCGGGGGGGTCTCTACAATGAGCAGTTCTTC. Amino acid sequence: CASSPLRGGLYNEQFF.

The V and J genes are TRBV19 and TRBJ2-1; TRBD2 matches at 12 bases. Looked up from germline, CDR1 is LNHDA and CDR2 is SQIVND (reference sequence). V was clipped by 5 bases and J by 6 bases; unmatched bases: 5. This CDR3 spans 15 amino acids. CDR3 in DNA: TGTGCCAGTAGTGAGACTAGCGGGGGTCCCAATGAGCAGTTCTTC. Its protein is CASSETSGGPNEQFF.

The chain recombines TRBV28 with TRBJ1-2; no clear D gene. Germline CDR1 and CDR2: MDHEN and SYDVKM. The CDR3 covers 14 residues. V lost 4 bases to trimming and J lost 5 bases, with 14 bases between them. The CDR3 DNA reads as TGTGCCAGCAGTTCGGGATCCCTTGTGTATGGCTACACCTTC. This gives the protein CASSSGSLVYGYTF.

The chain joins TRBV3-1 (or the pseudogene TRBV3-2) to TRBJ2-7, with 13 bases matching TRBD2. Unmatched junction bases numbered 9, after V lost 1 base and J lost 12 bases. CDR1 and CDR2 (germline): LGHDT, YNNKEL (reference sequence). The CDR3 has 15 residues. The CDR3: CASSQGILAGGPGYF. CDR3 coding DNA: TGTGCCAGCAGCCAAGGGATACTAGCGGGGGGGCCTGGGTACTTC.

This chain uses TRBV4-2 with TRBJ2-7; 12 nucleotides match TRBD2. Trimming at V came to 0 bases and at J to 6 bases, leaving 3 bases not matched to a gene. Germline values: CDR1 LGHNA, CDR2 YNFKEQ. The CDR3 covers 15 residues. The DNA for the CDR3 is TGTGCCAGCAGCCAAGATCTAGCGGGGGGGCGCGAGCAGTACTTC. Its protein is CASSQDLAGGREQYF.

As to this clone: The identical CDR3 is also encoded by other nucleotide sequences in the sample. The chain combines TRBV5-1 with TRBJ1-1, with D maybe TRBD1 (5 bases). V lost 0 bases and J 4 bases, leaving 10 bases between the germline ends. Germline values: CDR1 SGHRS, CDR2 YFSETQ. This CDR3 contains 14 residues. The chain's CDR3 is CASSLARGGTEAFF. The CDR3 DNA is TGCGCCAGCAGCTTGGCGCGGGGGGGCACTGAAGCTTTCTTT.

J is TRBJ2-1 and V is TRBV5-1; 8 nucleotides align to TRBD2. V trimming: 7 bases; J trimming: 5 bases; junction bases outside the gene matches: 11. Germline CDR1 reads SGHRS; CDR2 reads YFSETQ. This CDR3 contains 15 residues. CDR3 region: CASVEGGTRDNEQFF. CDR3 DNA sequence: TGCGCCAGCGTGGAGGGCGGGACTAGAGACAATGAGCAGTTCTTC.

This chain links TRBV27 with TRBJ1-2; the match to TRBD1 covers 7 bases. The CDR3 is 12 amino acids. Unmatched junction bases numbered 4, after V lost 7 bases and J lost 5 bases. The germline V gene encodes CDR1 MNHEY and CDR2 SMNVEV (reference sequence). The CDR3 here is CASTQGGYGYTF. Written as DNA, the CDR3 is TGTGCCAGCACGCAGGGGGGATATGGCTACACCTTC.

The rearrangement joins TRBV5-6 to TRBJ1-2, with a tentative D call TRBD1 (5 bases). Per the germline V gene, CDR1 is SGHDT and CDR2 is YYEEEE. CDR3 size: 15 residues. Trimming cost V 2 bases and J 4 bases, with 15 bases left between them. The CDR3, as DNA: TGTGCCAGCAGCTTCCGACTCCGGGACTTCTATGGCTACACCTTC. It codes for CASSFRLRDFYGYTF.